Below, 10 T cell receptor beta chains from the same sample are listed, as sequenced in a study of metastatic and nonmetastatic thyroid tumors. Nobody among the patients had been given any treatment before thyroid surgery. MiXCR reprocessed the PCR reads for TCRdb. The sample lists about 52,000 clones, around a sixth occurring once. Sequenced sample: blood. The receptors were sampled from a female donor with papillary thyroid cancer or a benign thyroid nodule (not recorded which). Some clones in this sample may be carry-over from other donors' samples.

This clone came up many times. This same CDR3 is encoded by further DNA sequences in the sample. This sequence joins TRBV20-1 and TRBJ2-3; the match to TRBD2 covers 7 bases. Germline trimming cut 0 bases from V and 9 bases from J; bases unmatched to any gene: 6. The CDR3 totals 13 residues. The germline V gene has CDR1 DFQATT and CDR2 SNEGSKA (reference sequence). Here the CDR3 reads CSARDGRAGTQYF. CDR3 nucleotide sequence: TGCAGTGCTAGAGATGGGAGGGCGGGAACGCAGTATTTT.

This clone was seen a few times. The V gene is TRBV6-1, the J gene TRBJ1-2; a possible D gene is TRBD1 (5 bases). The CDR3 extends over 15 amino acids. Per germline, CDR1 MNHNS and CDR2 SASEGT. Trimming shortened V by 10 bases and J by 4 bases, and 22 bases separated the two germline ends. The CDR3 reads CATTEVAGGTYGYTF. For the CDR3, the DNA is TGTGCCACCACCGAGGTGGCAGGTGGGACCTATGGCTACACCTTC.

CDR3 amino acids: CSARYLGRVNTEAFF. DNA for the CDR3: TGCAGTGCTAGATATCTTGGGCGGGTGAACACTGAAGCTTTCTTT. J is TRBJ1-1 and V is TRBV20-1; D uncertain. The CDR3 is 15 residues long. CDR1 and CDR2 (germline): DFQATT, SNEGSKA (reference sequence). V gave up 2 bases and J gave up 0 bases, with 13 bases separating them.

Details on this clone: One junction end disagrees with the germline gene, perhaps due to a read error. Written as DNA, the CDR3 is TGCGCCAGCAGCCAAGACGGGACTATGCCCTACGATCAGTACTTC. Its translation is CASSQDGTMPYDQYF. The chain combines TRBV4-1 with TRBJ2-7; TRBD2 aligns across 7 bases. Germline V gene sequence: CDR1 MGHRA, CDR2 YSYEKL. The length of the CDR3 is 15 residues.

The rearrangement uses TRBV3-1 and TRBJ2-5; 8 bases map to TRBD1. Per germline, CDR1 LGHDT and CDR2 YNNKEL (reference sequence). J lost 5 bases, V lost 3 bases, and 8 bases had no gene match. The CDR3 is made up of 15 amino acids. The CDR3 loop reads CASSHPDRGYETQYF. CDR3 sequence (DNA): TGTGCCAGCAGCCATCCCGACAGGGGCTACGAGACCCAGTACTTC.

This chain links TRBV6-1 with TRBJ1-5; no reliable D call. Germline assignment: CDR1 MNHNS and CDR2 SASEGT. The V end lost 4 bases, the J end lost 5 bases, and 9 bases lay between the germline ends. The CDR3 loop spans 13 amino acids. This CDR3 reads CASSGEVYQPQHF. The CDR3 DNA sequence: TGTGCCAGCAGTGGGGAAGTGTATCAGCCCCAGCATTTT.

This clone was seen repeatedly, ten times or more. V is TRBV2 and J is TRBJ2-5, with D maybe TRBD2 (5 bases). Germline assignment: CDR1 SNHLY and CDR2 FYNNEI. The CDR3 is 13 residues long. The V end was cut by 8 bases, the J end by 5 bases, with 15 bases between. This CDR3 is CASGPLGAETQYF. In nucleotides, the CDR3 is TGTGCCAGCGGACCCCTGGGAGCCGAGACCCAGTACTTC.

This clone was seen ten or more times. The chain links TRBV7-2 to TRBJ1-3, with D unresolved. This CDR3 has 15 amino acids. Trimming took off 1 base at V and 1 base at J, with 8 bases between the two ends. Per germline, CDR1 SGHTA and CDR2 FQGNSA. The CDR3 region is CASSLDGVSGNTIYF. The DNA for the CDR3 is TGTGCCAGCAGCTTAGACGGGGTATCTGGAAACACCATATATTTT. The entire variable domain, with the rest obtained from reference TRBV7-2 and TRBJ1-3, is as follows: GAGVSQSPSNKVTEKGKDVELRCDPISGHTALYWYRQSLGQGLEFLIYFQGNSAPDKSGLPSDRFSAERTGGSVSTLTIQRTQQEDSAVYLCASSLDGVSGNTIYFGEGSWLTVV.

Details on this clone: This clone may be a read error of a much larger clone one base away. The rearrangement uses TRBV7-9 and TRBJ2-2; no definite D call. CDR3 length: 13 residues. Trimming took 9 bases from V and 5 from J, leaving 13 bases between them. The germline gives CDR1 SEHNR, CDR2 FQNEAQ (reference sequence). CDR3 region: CASISTSTGELFF. CDR3 in DNA: TGTGCCAGTATCTCAACATCTACCGGGGAGCTGTTTTTT.

This clone has at least ten counts. The chain joins TRBV28 to TRBJ1-1; D not resolved. V was shortened by 2 bases and J by 4 bases, with 5 bases between the two germline ends. The length of the CDR3 is 12 residues. Germline values: CDR1 MDHEN, CDR2 SYDVKM. The CDR3 region has the DNA TGTGCCAGCAGTTTACAGCTCACTGAAGCTTTCTTT. It specifies CASSLQLTEAFF.